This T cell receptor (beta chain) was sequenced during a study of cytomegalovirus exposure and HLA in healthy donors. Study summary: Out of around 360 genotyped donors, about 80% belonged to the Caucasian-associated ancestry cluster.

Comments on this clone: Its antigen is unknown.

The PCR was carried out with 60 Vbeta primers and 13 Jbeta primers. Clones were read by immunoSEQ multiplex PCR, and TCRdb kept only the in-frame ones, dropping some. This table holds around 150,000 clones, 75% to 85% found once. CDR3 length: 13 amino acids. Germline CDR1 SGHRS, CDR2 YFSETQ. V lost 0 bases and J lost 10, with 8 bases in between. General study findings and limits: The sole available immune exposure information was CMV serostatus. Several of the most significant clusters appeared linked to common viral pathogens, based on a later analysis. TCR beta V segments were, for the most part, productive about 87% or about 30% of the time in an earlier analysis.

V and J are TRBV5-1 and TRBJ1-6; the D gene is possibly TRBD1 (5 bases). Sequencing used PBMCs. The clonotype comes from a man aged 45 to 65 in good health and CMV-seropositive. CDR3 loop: CASSLGAGSPLHF. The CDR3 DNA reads TGCGCCAGCAGCTTGGGCGCAGGGTCACCCCTCCACTTT.